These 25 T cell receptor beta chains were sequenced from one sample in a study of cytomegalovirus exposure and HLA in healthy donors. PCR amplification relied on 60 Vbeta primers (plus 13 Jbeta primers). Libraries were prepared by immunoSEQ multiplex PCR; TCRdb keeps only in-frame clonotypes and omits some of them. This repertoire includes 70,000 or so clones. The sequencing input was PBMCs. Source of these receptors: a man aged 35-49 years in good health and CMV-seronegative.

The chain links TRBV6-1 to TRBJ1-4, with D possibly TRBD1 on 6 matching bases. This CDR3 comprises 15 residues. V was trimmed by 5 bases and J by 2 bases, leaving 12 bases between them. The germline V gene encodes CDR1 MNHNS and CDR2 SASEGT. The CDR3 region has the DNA TGTGCCAGCAGTCTAACAACAGGGACTAATGAAAAACTGTTTTTT. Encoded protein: CASSLTTGTNEKLFF.

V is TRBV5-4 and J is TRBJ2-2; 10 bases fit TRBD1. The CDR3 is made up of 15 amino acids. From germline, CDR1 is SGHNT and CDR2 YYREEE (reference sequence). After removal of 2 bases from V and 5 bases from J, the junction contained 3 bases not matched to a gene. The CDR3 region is CASSFRQGATGELFF. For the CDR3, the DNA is TGTGCCAGCAGCTTTAGACAGGGGGCAACCGGGGAGCTGTTTTTT.

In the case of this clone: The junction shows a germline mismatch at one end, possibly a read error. CDR3 nucleotide sequence: TGTGCCAGCAGCTTAGCGCGGGCGGGGCCAGATGCTTTT. Its protein is CASSLARAGPDAF. The chain combines TRBV7-2 with TRBJ2-3; possible D gene TRBD2, 6 bases. CDR1 SGHTA and CDR2 FQGNSA come from the germline V gene. The CDR3 is made up of 13 amino acids.

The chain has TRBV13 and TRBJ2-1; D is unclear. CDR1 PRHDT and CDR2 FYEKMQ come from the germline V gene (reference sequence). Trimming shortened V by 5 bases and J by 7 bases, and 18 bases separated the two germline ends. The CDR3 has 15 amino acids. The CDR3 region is CASSHRGGGENEQFF. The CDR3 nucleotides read TGTGCCAGCAGCCACCGAGGTGGCGGTGAAAATGAGCAGTTCTTC. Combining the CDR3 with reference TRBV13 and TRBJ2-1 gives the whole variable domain AAGVIQSPRHLIKEKRETATLKCYPIPRHDTVYWYQQGPGQDPQFLISFYEKMQSDKGSIPDRFSAQQFSDYHSELNMSSLELGDSALYFCASSHRGGGENEQFFGPGTRLTVL.

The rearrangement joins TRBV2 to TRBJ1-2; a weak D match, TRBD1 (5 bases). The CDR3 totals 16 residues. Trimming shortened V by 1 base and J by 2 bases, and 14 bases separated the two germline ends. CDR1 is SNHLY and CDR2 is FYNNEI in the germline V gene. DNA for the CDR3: TGTGCCAGCAGTGAAGTCGGGGGAGAATCCAACTATGGCTACACCTTC. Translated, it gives CASSEVGGESNYGYTF.

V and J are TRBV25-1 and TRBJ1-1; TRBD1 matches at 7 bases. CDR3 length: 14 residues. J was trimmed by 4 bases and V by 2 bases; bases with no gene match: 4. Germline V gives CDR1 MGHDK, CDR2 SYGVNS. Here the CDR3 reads CASSEMTGSTEAFF. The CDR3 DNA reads TGTGCCAGCAGTGAAATGACAGGGTCCACTGAAGCTTTCTTT.

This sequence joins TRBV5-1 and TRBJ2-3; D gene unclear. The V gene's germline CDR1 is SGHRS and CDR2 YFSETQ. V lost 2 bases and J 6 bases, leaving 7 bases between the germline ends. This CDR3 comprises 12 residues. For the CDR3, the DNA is TGCGCCAGCAGCTTCCGGGTCGATACGCAGTATTTT. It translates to CASSFRVDTQYF.

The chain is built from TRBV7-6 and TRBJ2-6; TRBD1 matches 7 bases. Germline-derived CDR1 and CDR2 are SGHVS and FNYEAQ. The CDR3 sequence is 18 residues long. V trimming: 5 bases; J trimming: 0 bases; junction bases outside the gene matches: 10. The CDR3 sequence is CASSLRTGPHSGANVLTF. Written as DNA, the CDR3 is TGTGCCAGCAGCCTAAGGACAGGACCCCACTCTGGGGCCAACGTCCTGACTTTC.

In DNA, the CDR3 is TGTGCCAGCTCACCTTATGAACAGTCTAATGAAAAACTGTTTTTT. The encoded protein is CASSPYEQSNEKLFF. The J gene is TRBJ1-4, the V gene TRBV18; no clear D gene. V gave up 3 bases and J gave up 3 bases, with 11 bases separating them. This CDR3 spans 15 amino acids. Germline V CDR1 and CDR2: KGHSH, LQKENI.

The CDR3, as DNA: TGCGCCAGCAGTCTGGACTACAGCTCCTACGAGCAGTACTTC. As protein: CASSLDYSSYEQYF. This rearrangement joins TRBV4-3 to TRBJ2-5, with a weak D call TRBD2 (6 bases). The J call is in doubt because the DNA end fits TRBJ2-7 better. CDR3 length equals 14 residues. From germline, CDR1 is LGHNA and CDR2 YSLEER.

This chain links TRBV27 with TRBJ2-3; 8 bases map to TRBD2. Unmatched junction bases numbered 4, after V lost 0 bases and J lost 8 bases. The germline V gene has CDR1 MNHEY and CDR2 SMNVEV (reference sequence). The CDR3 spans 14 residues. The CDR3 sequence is CASSLSHGGGTQYF. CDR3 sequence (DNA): TGTGCCAGCAGTTTATCCCACGGGGGGGGTACGCAGTATTTT.

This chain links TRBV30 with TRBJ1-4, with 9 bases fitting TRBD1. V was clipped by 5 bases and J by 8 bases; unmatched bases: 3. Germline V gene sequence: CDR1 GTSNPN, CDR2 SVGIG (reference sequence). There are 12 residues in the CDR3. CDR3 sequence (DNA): TGTGCCTGGGGGGGGACAGGGGAAAAACTGTTTTTT. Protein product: CAWGGTGEKLFF.

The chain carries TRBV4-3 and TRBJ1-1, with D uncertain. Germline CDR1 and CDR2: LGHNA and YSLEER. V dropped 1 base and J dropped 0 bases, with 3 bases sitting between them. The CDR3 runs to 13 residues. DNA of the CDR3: TGCGCCAGCAGCCAAGCAGTGAACACTGAAGCTTTCTTT. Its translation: CASSQAVNTEAFF.

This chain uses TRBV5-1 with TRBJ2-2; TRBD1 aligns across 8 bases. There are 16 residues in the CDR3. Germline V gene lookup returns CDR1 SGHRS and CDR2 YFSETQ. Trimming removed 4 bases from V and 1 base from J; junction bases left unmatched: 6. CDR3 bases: TGCGCCAGCAGCCCCCGGACAGGGATGAACACCGGGGAGCTGTTTTTT. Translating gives CASSPRTGMNTGELFF.

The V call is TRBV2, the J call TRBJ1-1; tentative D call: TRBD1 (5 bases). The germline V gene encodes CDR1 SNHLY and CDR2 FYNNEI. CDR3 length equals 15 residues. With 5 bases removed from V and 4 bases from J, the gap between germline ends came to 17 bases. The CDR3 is CASSKGWGGVTEAFF. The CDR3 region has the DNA TGTGCCAGCAGTAAAGGGTGGGGGGGGGTCACTGAAGCTTTCTTT.

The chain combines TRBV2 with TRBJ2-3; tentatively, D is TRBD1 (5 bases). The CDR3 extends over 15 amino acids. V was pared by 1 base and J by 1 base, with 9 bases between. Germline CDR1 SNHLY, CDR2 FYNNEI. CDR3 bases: TGTGCCAGCAGTGAAGGTTTCAGGGGCACAGATACGCAGTATTTT. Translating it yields CASSEGFRGTDTQYF.

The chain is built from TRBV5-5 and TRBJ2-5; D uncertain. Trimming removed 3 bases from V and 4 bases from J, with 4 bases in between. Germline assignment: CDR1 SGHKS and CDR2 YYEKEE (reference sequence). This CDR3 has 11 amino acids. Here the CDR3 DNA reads TGTGCCAGCAGCTCGGGAGAGACCCAGTACTTC. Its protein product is CASSSGETQYF.

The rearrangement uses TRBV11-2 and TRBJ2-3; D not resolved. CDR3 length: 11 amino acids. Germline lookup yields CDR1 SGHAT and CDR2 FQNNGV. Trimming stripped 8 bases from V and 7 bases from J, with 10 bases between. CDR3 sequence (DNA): TGTGCCAGCGGAAGCGCCTATACGCAGTATTTT. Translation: CASGSAYTQYF.

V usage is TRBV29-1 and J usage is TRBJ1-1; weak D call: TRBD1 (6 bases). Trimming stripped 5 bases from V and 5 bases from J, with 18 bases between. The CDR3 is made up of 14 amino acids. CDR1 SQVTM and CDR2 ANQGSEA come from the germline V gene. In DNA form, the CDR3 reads TGCAGCGTTTCGACCACCTTTGACAGGACTGAAGCTTTCTTT. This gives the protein CSVSTTFDRTEAFF.

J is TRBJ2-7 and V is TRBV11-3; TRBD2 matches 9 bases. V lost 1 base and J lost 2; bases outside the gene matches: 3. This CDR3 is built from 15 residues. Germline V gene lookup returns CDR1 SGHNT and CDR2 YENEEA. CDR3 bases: TGTGCCAGCAGCTTAGGCGGGGGGGCGACCTACGAGCAGTACTTC. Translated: CASSLGGGATYEQYF.

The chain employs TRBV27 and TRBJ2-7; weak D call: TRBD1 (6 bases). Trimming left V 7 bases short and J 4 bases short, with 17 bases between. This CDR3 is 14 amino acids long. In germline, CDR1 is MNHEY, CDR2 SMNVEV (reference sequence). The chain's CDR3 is CASMGAPNRYEQYF. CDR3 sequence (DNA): TGTGCCAGCATGGGGGCTCCAAATAGGTACGAGCAGTACTTC.

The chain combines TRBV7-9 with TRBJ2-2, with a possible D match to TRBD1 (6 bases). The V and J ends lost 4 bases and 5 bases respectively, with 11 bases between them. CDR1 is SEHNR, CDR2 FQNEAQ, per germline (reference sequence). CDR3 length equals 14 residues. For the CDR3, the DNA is TGTGCCAGCAGCTACAGGGTGGAGACCGGGGAGCTGTTTTTT. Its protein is CASSYRVETGELFF. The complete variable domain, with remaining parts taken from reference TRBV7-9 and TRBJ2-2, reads DTGVSQNPRHKITKRGQNVTFRCDPISEHNRLYWYRQTLGQGPEFLTYFQNEAQLEKSRLLSDRFSAERPKGSFSTLEIQRTEQGDSAMYLCASSYRVETGELFFGEGSRLTVL.

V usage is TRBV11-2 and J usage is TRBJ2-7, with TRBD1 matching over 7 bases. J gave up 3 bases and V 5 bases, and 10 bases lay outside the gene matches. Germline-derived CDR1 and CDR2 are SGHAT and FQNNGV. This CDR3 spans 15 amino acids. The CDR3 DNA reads TGTGCCAGCAGCCTACGGACAGGAAGGGGCTACGAGCAGTACTTC. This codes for CASSLRTGRGYEQYF. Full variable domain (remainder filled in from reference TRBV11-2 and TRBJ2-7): EAGVAQSPRYKIIEKRQSVAFWCNPISGHATLYWYQQILGQGPKLLIQFQNNGVVDDSQLPKDRFSAERLKGVDSTLKIQPAKLEDSAVYLCASSLRTGRGYEQYFGPGTRLTVT.

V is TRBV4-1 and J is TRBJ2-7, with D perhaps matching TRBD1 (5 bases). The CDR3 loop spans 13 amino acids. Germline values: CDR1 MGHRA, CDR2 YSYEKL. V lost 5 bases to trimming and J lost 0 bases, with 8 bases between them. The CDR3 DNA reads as TGCGCCAGCAGCTTGACAGACTCCTACGAGCAGTACTTC. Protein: CASSLTDSYEQYF.

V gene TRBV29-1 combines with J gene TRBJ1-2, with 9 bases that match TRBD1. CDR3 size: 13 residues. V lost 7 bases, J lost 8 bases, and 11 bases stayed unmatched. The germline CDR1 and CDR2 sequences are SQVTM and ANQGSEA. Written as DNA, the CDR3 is TGCAGCGGGGGGACACAGGGGGCTGGGGGCTACACCTTC. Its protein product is CSGGTQGAGGYTF.